These 26 T cell receptor beta chains were sequenced from one sample in a study of T cells in Graves' hyperthyroidism and ophthalmopathy. The investigators amplified TCR beta CDR3 regions from RNA transcripts. TCR CDR3 underwent first-round RT-PCR with the HTBI primer set. TCRdb re-called the multiplex PCR reads through MiXCR, storing one row per CDR3 protein. The sample yields fewer than 200,000 distinct CDR3 sequences, about 18% seen once. Sequences were obtained from blood. These receptors were taken from a woman between 50 and 59 years old with Graves' hyperthyroidism.

This clonotype was seen repeatedly, ten times or more. The rearrangement joins TRBV15 to TRBJ2-7; 9 nucleotides agree with TRBD1. The CDR3 loop spans 13 amino acids. V gave up 6 bases and J gave up 6 bases; unmatched junction bases: 6. From germline, CDR1 is LNHNV and CDR2 YYDKDF (reference sequence). The CDR3 nucleotides read TGTGCCACCAGGGACAGGGGATTCACCGAGCAGTACTTC. Amino acid sequence: CATRDRGFTEQYF.

A remark on this clonotype: Just one base apart from a much larger clone, this may be a read error. CDR3 sequence (DNA): TGTGCCAGCGGCGGAGGACAGGGGTCGTTAGGATTCATTCAGTACTTC. Amino acid sequence: CASGGGQGSLGFIQYF. The rearrangement uses TRBV5-6 and TRBJ2-4, with TRBD1 identical over 9 bases. The germline gives CDR1 SGHDT, CDR2 YYEEEE. Germline trimming cut 7 bases from V and 9 bases from J; bases unmatched to any gene: 17. The CDR3 spans 16 residues.

In this sample, this clonotype turned up many times. V usage is TRBV4-1 and J usage is TRBJ2-1, with D perhaps matching TRBD1 or TRBD2 (6 bases each). This CDR3 has 16 residues. The V and J ends lost 3 bases and 2 bases respectively, with 14 bases between them. Germline loops: CDR1 MGHRA, CDR2 YSYEKL. CDR3 protein: CASSQSGAAAYNEQFF. The CDR3 DNA follows: TGCGCCAGCAGCCAGTCGGGGGCCGCAGCCTACAATGAGCAGTTCTTC.

In this sample, this clonotype turned up many times. The V and J genes are TRBV28 and TRBJ2-6; a weak D match, TRBD1 (6 bases). The CDR3 is 17 amino acids. Per the germline V gene, CDR1 is MDHEN and CDR2 is SYDVKM. V was trimmed by 5 bases and J by 4 bases, leaving 18 bases between them. CDR3 DNA sequence: TGTGCCAGCAGTGCAGCCAGGGGAATCTCGGGGGCCAACGTCCTGACTTTC. Encoded protein: CASSAARGISGANVLTF.

This clonotype is a singleton in its sample. This chain connects TRBV6-2 or TRBV6-3 to TRBJ1-5, with 10 bases matching TRBD1. V lost 6 bases and J lost 3; bases outside the gene matches: 5. CDR1 and CDR2 from the germline V gene are MNHEY and SVGEGT. The CDR3 is 15 residues long. CDR3 sequence (DNA): TGTGCCAGCAGACTGACAGGGGGCTTCAATCAGCCCCAGCATTTT. This translates into CASRLTGGFNQPQHF.

This clonotype showed up many times. V and J are TRBV7-9 and TRBJ1-2; D uncertain. Germline V gene lookup returns CDR1 SEHNR and CDR2 FQNEAQ (reference sequence). There are 15 residues in the CDR3. V was pared by 11 bases and J by 4 bases, with 23 bases between. The CDR3 region is CAVGFGLIRPYGYTF. The CDR3, as DNA: TGTGCCGTGGGATTCGGGCTTATAAGGCCCTATGGCTACACCTTC.

This clonotype was observed many times. CDR3 in amino acids: CATSRVQGQPQHF. As DNA, the CDR3 is TGTGCCACCAGCAGAGTCCAAGGCCAGCCCCAGCATTTT. The chain employs TRBV15 and TRBJ1-5; D not certain. Deletions cut 1 base from V and 7 bases from J, with 8 bases between. The length of the CDR3 is 13 residues. The germline V gene encodes CDR1 LNHNV and CDR2 YYDKDF (reference sequence).

The table lists this clonotype with many counts. The chain is built from TRBV19 and TRBJ1-4; the D is unclear. The germline V gene encodes CDR1 LNHDA and CDR2 SQIVND (reference sequence). V was clipped by 3 bases and J by 7 bases, with 12 bases between them. This CDR3 is 14 amino acids long. The chain's CDR3 is CASSIGVSSEKLFF. CDR3 in DNA: TGTGCCAGTAGTATTGGGGTATCTAGTGAAAAACTGTTTTTT.

This clonotype appeared many times. This chain joins TRBV24-1 and TRBJ2-3; 7 bases match TRBD2. CDR1 is KGHDR, CDR2 SFDVKD, per germline. V was pared by 3 bases and J by 0 bases, with 5 bases of the junction left unmatched. The CDR3 runs 16 residues. The CDR3 DNA reads TGTGCCACCAGTGATACCGGGGGGAGGAGCACAGATACGCAGTATTTT. This translates into CATSDTGGRSTDTQYF.

The V gene is TRBV5-1, the J gene TRBJ2-7; D is possibly TRBD2 (6 bases). The V gene's germline CDR1 is SGHRS and CDR2 YFSETQ. V was clipped by 4 bases and J by 4 bases, with 12 bases between them. The CDR3 is 13 amino acids. For the CDR3, the DNA is TGCGCCAGCAGCGCCGCCGGGGGATACGAGCAGTACTTC. Its translation: CASSAAGGYEQYF.

This clonotype has ten or more counts. This chain joins TRBV6-1 and TRBJ1-2; 8 bases fit TRBD1. From germline, CDR1 is MNHNS and CDR2 SASEGT. V lost 6 bases, J lost 5 bases, and 5 bases stayed unmatched. The CDR3 runs to 13 residues. The DNA for the CDR3 is TGTGCCAGCAGCCAGGGGGCTGGGTATGGCTACACCTTC. Its protein product is CASSQGAGYGYTF.

This clonotype was observed many times. This chain joins TRBV7-9 and TRBJ2-5; 10 bases are shared with TRBD1. CDR3 size: 16 residues. V lost 5 bases to trimming and J lost 6 bases; unmatched junction nucleotides: 12. CDR1 and CDR2 (germline): SEHNR, FQNEAQ (reference sequence). For the CDR3, the DNA is TGTGCCAGCAGCCTGCCTCACCGGGACAGGGGTCAGACCCAGTACTTC. Residues: CASSLPHRDRGQTQYF. The full variable domain, rest sourced from reference TRBV7-9 and TRBJ2-5, is DTGVSQNPRHKITKRGQNVTFRCDPISEHNRLYWYRQTLGQGPEFLTYFQNEAQLEKSRLLSDRFSAERPKGSFSTLEIQRTEQGDSAMYLCASSLPHRDRGQTQYFGPGTRLLVL.

This clonotype was detected many times. The J gene is TRBJ2-3, the V gene TRBV24-1, with 10 bases identical to TRBD1. This CDR3 spans 14 amino acids. The trim removed 5 bases at V and 3 bases at J, leaving 1 base unmatched. The germline V gene encodes CDR1 KGHDR and CDR2 SFDVKD. CDR3 loop: CATSVGQGTDTQYF. The CDR3 bases are TGTGCCACCAGTGTGGGACAGGGGACAGATACGCAGTATTTT.

This clonotype occurred many times. The rearrangement joins TRBV27 to TRBJ2-7; D uncertain. Germline assignment: CDR1 MNHEY and CDR2 SMNVEV (reference sequence). Trimming took 3 bases from V and 5 from J, leaving 8 bases between them. The CDR3 is 12 residues long. The CDR3 loop reads CASSFGGHEQYF. CDR3 DNA sequence: TGTGCCAGCAGTTTTGGCGGCCACGAGCAGTACTTC.

This chain joins TRBV24-1 and TRBJ1-3; weak D call: TRBD1 (5 bases). CDR3 length: 15 residues. Trimming stripped 5 bases from V and 0 bases from J, with 10 bases between. The germline V gene encodes CDR1 KGHDR and CDR2 SFDVKD. The CDR3 region is CATSAGASSGNTIYF. CDR3 nucleotide sequence: TGTGCCACCAGTGCCGGGGCATCCTCTGGAAACACCATATATTTT.

This sequence joins TRBV4-1 and TRBJ1-4; D remains ambiguous. CDR3 length equals 12 residues. V lost 1 base and J 7 bases, leaving 4 bases between the germline ends. CDR1 and CDR2 (germline): MGHRA, YSYEKL. The DNA of the CDR3 is TGCGCCAGCAGCCAAGTCCGTGAAAAACTGTTTTTT. Translation gives CASSQVREKLFF.

At least ten counts were recorded for this clonotype. This chain joins TRBV19 and TRBJ2-3; the match to TRBD2 covers 8 bases. Losses at the gene ends were 6 bases for V and 6 bases for J; bases not matched to a gene: 5. This CDR3 contains 13 residues. Germline V gene data show CDR1 as LNHDA and CDR2 as SQIVND (reference sequence). The CDR3 is CASSSGGADTQYF. The CDR3, as DNA: TGTGCCAGTAGCTCCGGGGGGGCCGATACGCAGTATTTT. Complete variable domain (other parts from reference TRBV19 and TRBJ2-3): DGGITQSPKYLFRKEGQNVTLSCEQNLNHDAMYWYRQDPGQGLRLIYYSQIVNDFQKGDIAEGYSVSREKKESFPLTVTSAQKNPTAFYLCASSSGGADTQYFGPGTRLTVL.

In this sample, this clonotype turned up many times. The V call is TRBV7-6, the J call TRBJ1-3; D not certain. Germline V lookup: CDR1 SGHVS, CDR2 FNYEAQ. V lost 1 base and J lost 4, with 5 bases in between. The CDR3 totals 13 residues. The CDR3 loop reads CASSLVGGNTIYF. The CDR3, as DNA: TGTGCCAGCAGCTTAGTCGGCGGAAACACCATATATTTT.

Only a few counts were recorded for this clonotype. The chain recombines TRBV4-1 with TRBJ1-2, with D hard to call. The CDR3 sequence is 16 residues long. V lost 0 bases and J lost 6, with 17 bases in between. Per germline, CDR1 MGHRA and CDR2 YSYEKL. CDR3 DNA: TGCGCCAGCAGCCAAGATACGGCCCCGGGCCGCGATGGCTACACCTTC. As protein: CASSQDTAPGRDGYTF.

The chain employs TRBV6-4 and TRBJ2-7; D is undetermined. Germline CDR1 and CDR2: MRHNA and SNTAGT. This CDR3 contains 12 residues. V lost 5 bases, J lost 6 bases, and 11 bases lay in between. The CDR3 DNA reads TGTGCCAGCAGTTACTTAGGCGTCGAGCAGTACTTC. Its translation: CASSYLGVEQYF.

This clonotype has ten or more counts. The chain employs TRBV20-1 and TRBJ2-3; no clear D. Germline values: CDR1 DFQATT, CDR2 SNEGSKA (reference sequence). The CDR3 length is 14 residues. V lost 0 bases and J 0 bases, leaving 7 bases between the germline ends. DNA of the CDR3: TGCAGTGCTAGAGAGGCACCTAGCACAGATACGCAGTATTTT. Its translation: CSAREAPSTDTQYF.

Worth noting for this clonotype: A much larger clone lies one base from this, so it may be a read error. The V and J genes are TRBV29-1 and TRBJ2-7; D call uncertain. The CDR3 extends over 12 amino acids. In germline, CDR1 is SQVTM, CDR2 ANQGSEA. CDR3 in amino acids: CGVEDLQYEQYF. The DNA for the CDR3 is TGCGGCGTTGAAGATCTTCAGTACGAGCAGTACTTC.

This chain joins TRBV28 and TRBJ1-1; TRBD1 aligns across 11 bases. CDR3 length: 17 amino acids. In germline, CDR1 is MDHEN, CDR2 SYDVKM. The V and J ends lost 5 bases and 4 bases, in that order; junction bases with no gene match: 12. The CDR3 loop reads CASSGSGIGTGGTEAFF. CDR3 DNA sequence: TGTGCCAGCAGTGGGTCCGGGATCGGGACAGGGGGCACTGAAGCTTTCTTT. The whole variable domain, remainder taken from reference TRBV28 and TRBJ1-1, is DVKVTQSSRYLVKRTGEKVFLECVQDMDHENMFWYRQDPGLGLRLIYFSYDVKMKEKGDIPEGYSVSREKKERFSLILESASTNQTSMYLCASSGSGIGTGGTEAFFGQGTRLTVV.

The sample holds many counts of this clonotype. The V gene is TRBV6-2 or TRBV6-3, the J gene TRBJ1-2; tentatively, D is TRBD1 (6 bases). V shed 6 bases and J shed 0 bases, with 20 bases lying between them. The CDR3 extends over 17 amino acids. Germline CDR1 and CDR2: MNHEY and SVGEGT. This chain's CDR3 is CASSPRGAGPTNYGYTF. CDR3 nucleotides: TGTGCCAGCAGCCCCCGGGGGGCAGGGCCAACTAACTATGGCTACACCTTC.

The rearrangement joins TRBV2 to TRBJ1-4; 8 bases line up with TRBD1. The V gene's germline CDR1 is SNHLY and CDR2 FYNNEI. The CDR3 sequence is 15 residues long. With V trimmed by 6 bases and J by 8 bases, 11 bases remained unmatched. The CDR3 sequence is CASSWTGLDEEKLFF. CDR3 in DNA: TGTGCCAGCAGCTGGACAGGGCTGGATGAGGAAAAACTGTTTTTT.

This clonotype was counted at least ten times. The chain recombines TRBV9 with TRBJ1-6; TRBD1 matches 7 bases. The CDR3 has 18 residues. Germline V gene sequence: CDR1 SGDLS, CDR2 YYNGEE. V lost 0 bases to trimming and J lost 5 bases; unmatched junction nucleotides: 11. The CDR3 here is CASSVAEAGGKNNSPLHF. As DNA, the CDR3 is TGTGCCAGCAGCGTAGCTGAGGCAGGGGGAAAAAATAATTCACCCCTCCACTTT.